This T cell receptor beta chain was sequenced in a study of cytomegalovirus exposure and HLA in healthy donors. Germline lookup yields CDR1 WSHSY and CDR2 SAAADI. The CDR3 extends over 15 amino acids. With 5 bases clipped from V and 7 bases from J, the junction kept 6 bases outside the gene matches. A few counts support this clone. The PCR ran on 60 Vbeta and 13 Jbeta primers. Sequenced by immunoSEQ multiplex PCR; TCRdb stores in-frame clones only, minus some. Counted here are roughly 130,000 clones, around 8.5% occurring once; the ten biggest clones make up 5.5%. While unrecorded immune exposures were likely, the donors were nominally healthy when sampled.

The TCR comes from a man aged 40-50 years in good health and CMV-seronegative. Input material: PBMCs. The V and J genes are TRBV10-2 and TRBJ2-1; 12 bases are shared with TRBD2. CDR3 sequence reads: CASSLAGGLGNEQFF. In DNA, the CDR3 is TGCGCCAGCAGTCTAGCGGGGGGGCTGGGTAATGAGCAGTTCTTC.